Included here is one T cell receptor beta chain sequence, with context. V was clipped by 5 bases and J by 3 bases, with 18 bases between them. Per the germline V gene, CDR1 is SGHTA and CDR2 is FQGTGA. The CDR3 loop spans 16 amino acids. The entry originates in a study of shared clonotypes between healthy human individuals. Researchers ran the assay at a deep level. PCR replicates from unsorted PBMC used about 290 ng DNA, and this amount was tens of thousands of T cell genomes. Method: immunoSEQ multiplex PCR; TCRdb's copy keeps in-frame clones and lacks some. The table has around 500,000 clones, around four fifths seen once. Every donor, a Caucasian adult, lived in Nashville, Tennessee.

This chain joins TRBV7-3 and TRBJ2-3; D perhaps matches TRBD1 (6 bases). The TCR originated in a woman between 40 and 50 years old in good health. Some clones in this sample may be carry-over from other donors' samples. Sequences were obtained from PBMCs. The CDR3, as DNA: TGTGCCAGCAGCCCAGGGGCCAGGCGGCCGACAGATACGCAGTATTTT. It is translated as CASSPGARRPTDTQYF.